This T cell receptor (beta chain) was identified in a study of T cells in Graves' hyperthyroidism and ophthalmopathy (dated by TCRdb to 2018 to 2020). General notes on the study: TCR V-J signatures able to tell the groups apart were searched for in a discovery cohort of approximately 95 patients, of whom more than 40 had Graves' ophthalmopathy and 55 to 65 had stable Graves' hyperthyroidism. An independent validation cohort of under 20 hyperthyroidism patients and approximately 16 patients who later progressed to ophthalmopathy tested prospective prediction of ophthalmopathy. The approximately 100 discovery patients were randomly divided into training and test sets at a 7:3 ratio. The study also compared thyroid tissue and blood T-cell repertoires from roughly 6 Graves' hyperthyroidism patients. Following sampling, methimazole starting at 30 mg daily was given to hyperthyroidism patients, and high-dose intravenous methylprednisolone was given to ophthalmopathy patients. According to the paper, TCR Vbeta CDR3 sequencing was carried out on 135 peripheral blood samples, which came from fewer than 50 ophthalmopathy, roughly 75 hyperthyroidism and some 17 progressor patients.

A patient counted as having stable Graves' hyperthyroidism if no progression to ophthalmopathy occurred over 18 months of follow-up. The hyperthyroidism patients were between 18 and 65 years old and newly diagnosed, with a disease duration of less than 2 months. Any patient with an uncontrolled infection, another autoimmune disease, pregnancy or lactation was excluded. Diagnoses were established on the basis of clinical symptoms, serum thyroxine and TRAb, thyroid ultrasound, and orbital computed tomography. Total RNA was extracted using Trizol reagent, and RNA quality was assessed on an Agilent 2100 Bioanalyzer. TCR beta CDR3 regions were amplified from RNA transcripts. The TCR CDR3 was subjected to a first round of RT-PCR using the HTBI primer set and the Qiagen OneStep RT-PCR kit. A second multiplex PCR round built the libraries, followed by size selection and purification. The libraries were sequenced on an Illumina HiSeq2000 using paired-end 100 bp reads. The source study handled its data this way. SOAPnuke was used to process the raw data, throwing out any read that contained adapters or uncalled bases, had a mean Phred below 15, or lacked an exact constant-primer or identifier match. COPE v1.2.5 was used to merge high-quality paired reads, and clonotypes were defined as unique nucleotide sequences. MiTCR v1.1 was used to align clonotypes to the IMGT TRBV, TRBD and TRBJ reference segments. Analysis was restricted to V-J combinations with a frequency above 0.0001, which covered over 98% of repertoires. The TCS score was defined as F50 (clonal expansion) divided by E x V (chaos), with BLOSUM62-based TCRdist calculated between CDR3 peptides within each V-J. Welch's t-statistics and random forest reduced around 550 V-J features to 13, which were used in a naive Bayes classifier (R e1071). TCRdb reworked the public reads: Q25 trimming with fastp, MiXCR clone assembly, productive beta chains retained. Records with the same CDR3 protein are collapsed into one entry carrying the most frequent genes and DNA. The V and J calls and clone size are TCRdb's, not the authors'. The sample table shows hundreds of thousands of distinct CDR3 sequences, and roughly 46% are seen once. The top ten clones comprise just under 8.5% of the sample.

With respect to this clonotype: It lacks a known antigen. No base qualities exist here, and no much larger clone lies one base off it.

What the study reported, not specific to this receptor: In validation, the model predicted progression to ophthalmopathy a median of roughly 6.5 months before onset, with about 71% sensitivity and nearly 75% specificity. Most expanded thyroid clonotypes (frequency above 0.001) were also detected in blood, a finding suggesting that blood repertoires may reflect thyroid immune responses. No statistical method was used to fix the sample size in advance, and group allocation was not hidden from the investigators. Ophthalmopathy was separated from stable hyperthyroidism by a 13 V-J signature model, with around 88% sensitivity and about 84% specificity obtained in cross-validation and 80%/75% obtained in testing.

According to the germline V gene, CDR1 reads SGHTA and CDR2 reads FQGTGA. A distance of 36 bases separates the germline ends of V and J, which lose 3 bases and 3 bases respectively. The CDR3 starts with the cysteine, ends with the phenylalanine, and has 22 residues. Of the read, only the CDR3 DNA is kept; its 66 bases are in frame from base 1. The rearranged segments are TRBV7-3 and TRBJ2-7, with a weak D call of TRBD1 (6 bases match). The sequenced material came from peripheral blood or thyroid tissue (not recorded which). The sequence came from a woman aged 18-29 years with Graves' hyperthyroidism. Donor details come from another sample of the same person, matched by shared clones. Here the CDR3 is given as CASSFPPLGQGLGTDLYYEQYF. The base sequence is TGTGCCAGCAGCTTCCCGCCCCTTGGGCAGGGGCTGGGCACTGACCTCTACTACGAGCAGTACTTC.